These 28 T cell receptor beta chains came from one sample sequenced in a study of T cell repertoires in cytomegalovirus infection. Their antigens are not known. TCRdb recomputed calls from the reads with MiXCR, one row per CDR3 protein. The repertoire has 750,000 to 900,000 distinct CDR3 sequences, about 28% of them found once; the top ten carry over 10%. This sample comprised cultured CD8+ T cells from PBMCs, obtained from culture after CMV antigen stimulation. The source is a human donor in good health (CMV status not recorded). Some clones in this sample may be carry-over from other donors' samples.

The table lists this clonotype with a few counts. The V call is TRBV7-7, the J call TRBJ2-7, with D possibly being TRBD1 (5 bases). This CDR3 comprises 14 residues. Germline assignment: CDR1 SSHAT and CDR2 FNYEAQ (reference sequence). In nucleotides, the CDR3 is TGTGCTAGCAGCCACAAGGCAGGGACCTACGAGCAGTACGTC. It translates to CASSHKAGTYEQYV.

V is TRBV6-5 and J is TRBJ1-2; D ambiguous. The CDR3 extends over 13 amino acids. Trimming stripped 7 bases from V and 8 bases from J, with 17 bases between. The germline CDR1 and CDR2 sequences are MNHEY and SVGAGI. CDR3 sequence reads: CASTQSPLWGYTF. DNA for the CDR3: TGTGCCAGCACCCAGAGCCCGCTCTGGGGCTACACCTTC.

The CDR3 coding sequence is TGTGCTAGTGGTTTAGGAGAGGAGCAGTACTTC. The encoded protein is CASGLGEEQYF. The rearrangement links TRBV12-5 to TRBJ2-7; no firm D call. Germline V gene lookup returns CDR1 LGHNT and CDR2 FRNRAP. V was trimmed by 3 bases and J by 7 bases, leaving 7 bases between them. The CDR3 runs to 11 residues.

This clonotype was detected only a few times. The chain employs TRBV6-2 or TRBV6-3 and TRBJ2-5; TRBD2 matches 8 bases. The CDR3 totals 15 residues. Trimming took 5 bases from V and 5 from J; bases not matched to a gene: 10. From germline, CDR1 is MNHEY and CDR2 SVGEGT. The CDR3 nucleotides read TGTGCCAGCAGTCCCGGGACTAGAATGGATGAGACCCAGTACTTC. Translated, it gives CASSPGTRMDETQYF.

V usage is TRBV25-1 and J usage is TRBJ2-7; D remains ambiguous. The CDR3 has 16 residues. V lost 7 bases to trimming and J lost 0 bases, with 19 bases between them. Germline V gene sequence: CDR1 MGHDK, CDR2 SYGVNS. CDR3 sequence reads: CASTPLGSLSSYEQYF. For the CDR3, the DNA is TGTGCCAGCACCCCACTGGGCAGCCTAAGCTCCTACGAGCAGTACTTC.

This clonotype was detected many times. This sequence joins TRBV28 and TRBJ1-5; tentatively, D is TRBD1 (6 bases). Germline V lookup: CDR1 MDHEN, CDR2 SYDVKM. Trimming removed 6 bases at V and 2 bases at J, with 14 bases between. The CDR3 is 15 amino acids. In nucleotides, the CDR3 is TGTGCCAGCAGCCGGCGGAACAGGGGCAATCAGCCCCAGCATTTT. Protein: CASSRRNRGNQPQHF. The variable domain in full, completed from reference TRBV28 and TRBJ1-5, reads DVKVTQSSRYLVKRTGEKVFLECVQDMDHENMFWYRQDPGLGLRLIYFSYDVKMKEKGDIPEGYSVSREKKERFSLILESASTNQTSMYLCASSRRNRGNQPQHFGDGTRLSIL.

The chain uses TRBV6-1 and TRBJ2-7, with 9 bases lining up with TRBD2. The trim removed 1 base at V and 6 bases at J, leaving 7 bases unmatched. Germline loops: CDR1 MNHNS, CDR2 SASEGT. The CDR3 totals 15 residues. DNA for the CDR3: TGTGCCAGCAGTGAAGGTAGCGGGGGCCTCTGCGAGCAGTACTTC. It specifies CASSEGSGGLCEQYF.

In its sample, this clonotype was seen a few times. The rearrangement joins TRBV28 to TRBJ2-2; possible D gene TRBD2, 5 bases. The CDR3 length is 13 residues. V was trimmed by 1 base and J by 10 bases, leaving 10 bases between them. The germline V gene encodes CDR1 MDHEN and CDR2 SYDVKM. The DNA for the CDR3 is TGTGCCAGCAGTTTATCCGGGGTGGCGGAGCTGTTTTTT. This gives the protein CASSLSGVAELFF.

The DNA of the CDR3 is TGTGCCAGCAGCTTCAGCGGCGAGCAGTACGTC. It codes for CASSFSGEQYV. The rearrangement joins TRBV7-9 to TRBJ2-7; D perhaps matches TRBD2 (5 bases). The CDR3 has 11 residues. Germline values: CDR1 SEHNR, CDR2 FQNEAQ (reference sequence). Trimming removed 3 bases at V and 6 bases at J, with 6 bases between.

This clonotype appeared a few times. This sequence joins TRBV19 and TRBJ1-4; D is uncertain. This CDR3 contains 18 residues. Germline lookup yields CDR1 LNHDA and CDR2 SQIVND (reference sequence). V was cut by 7 bases and J by 0 bases, with 21 bases left in between. CDR3 DNA sequence: TGTGCCAGTACCAACATACCCAATAATATCGCAACTAATGAAAAACTGTTTTTT. This sequence encodes CASTNIPNNIATNEKLFF. The whole variable domain, remainder taken from reference TRBV19 and TRBJ1-4, is DGGITQSPKYLFRKEGQNVTLSCEQNLNHDAMYWYRQDPGQGLRLIYYSQIVNDFQKGDIAEGYSVSREKKESFPLTVTSAQKNPTAFYLCASTNIPNNIATNEKLFFGSGTQLSVL.

This clonotype was seen a handful of times. The chain uses TRBV12-3 or TRBV12-4 and TRBJ2-5, with D uncertain. CDR3 length equals 13 residues. Trimming took 5 bases from V and 5 from J, leaving 12 bases between them. The CDR3 spells CASSPLVGETQYF. The CDR3 DNA follows: TGTGCCAGCAGTCCCCTGGTCGGGGAGACCCAGTACTTC.

V and J are TRBV28 and TRBJ2-5; D gene unclear. Germline loops: CDR1 MDHEN, CDR2 SYDVKM. There are 15 residues in the CDR3. V lost 3 bases to trimming and J lost 0 bases, with 11 bases between them. The CDR3 loop is CASSLFAQNQETQYF. DNA for the CDR3: TGTGCCAGCAGTTTGTTTGCCCAGAACCAAGAGACCCAGTACTTC.

The J gene is TRBJ2-6, the V gene TRBV19, with D possibly being TRBD1 (6 bases). The V and J ends lost 8 bases and 2 bases respectively, with 10 bases between them. CDR3 length: 14 residues. From germline, CDR1 is LNHDA and CDR2 SQIVND (reference sequence). The CDR3 spells CASCRGTGANVLTF. The CDR3 DNA follows: TGTGCCAGTTGCAGGGGAACTGGGGCCAACGTCCTGACTTTC. Full variable domain (outside the CDR3, taken from reference TRBV19 and TRBJ2-6): DGGITQSPKYLFRKEGQNVTLSCEQNLNHDAMYWYRQDPGQGLRLIYYSQIVNDFQKGDIAEGYSVSREKKESFPLTVTSAQKNPTAFYLCASCRGTGANVLTFGAGSRLTVL.

This clonotype was found a few times. The rearrangement joins TRBV27 to TRBJ1-1, with TRBD1 as a possible D gene (5 bases). V was trimmed by 3 bases and J by 5 bases, leaving 13 bases between them. This CDR3 spans 14 amino acids. The V gene's germline CDR1 is MNHEY and CDR2 SMNVEV (reference sequence). In nucleotides, the CDR3 is TGTGCCAGCAGTTTGGCCCCGGGGGGAACTGAAGCTTTCTTT. Its translation is CASSLAPGGTEAFF.

The chain joins TRBV5-1 to TRBJ1-2; D not certain. The germline V gene encodes CDR1 SGHRS and CDR2 YFSETQ. Deletions cut 1 base from V and 1 base from J, with 14 bases between. The CDR3 extends over 16 amino acids. CDR3 nucleotide sequence: TGCGCCAGCAGCTTGAAGGGTCGGACGGGTAACTATGGCTACACCTTC. Amino acid sequence: CASSLKGRTGNYGYTF.

This clonotype was counted ten times or more. This chain joins TRBV15 and TRBJ2-3; 7 bases agree with TRBD1. The CDR3 runs 20 residues. Germline trimming cut 0 bases from V and 1 base from J; bases unmatched to any gene: 16. Per germline, CDR1 LNHNV and CDR2 YYDKDF (reference sequence). The CDR3 sequence is CATSRDPDLDRPVGTDTQYF. The CDR3 region has the DNA TGTGCCACCAGCAGAGATCCAGACCTGGACAGGCCAGTTGGCACAGATACGCAGTATTTT.

V usage is TRBV9 and J usage is TRBJ2-5; 8 positions match TRBD1. CDR1 is SGDLS, CDR2 YYNGEE, per germline. The CDR3 consists of 16 residues. V gave up 3 bases and J gave up 5 bases; unmatched junction bases: 12. The CDR3 DNA follows: TGTGCCAGCAGCGACCGGACAGGGACGGGAGTGGAGACCCAGTACTTC. This codes for CASSDRTGTGVETQYF.

In its sample, this clonotype was seen once. The V call is TRBV9, the J call TRBJ1-1, with D possibly being TRBD1 (5 bases). Deletions cut 0 bases from V and 0 bases from J, with 15 bases between. CDR3 size: 17 residues. The V gene's germline CDR1 is SGDLS and CDR2 YYNGEE. The CDR3 reads CASSVEGLPDMNTEAFF. Written as DNA, the CDR3 is TGTGCCAGCAGCGTAGAAGGTTTACCGGACATGAACACTGAAGCTTTCTTT.

In the case of this clonotype: This sequence may be a read error, since a much larger clone differs from it by one base. The chain employs TRBV7-6 and TRBJ2-1, with D perhaps TRBD2 (5 bases). In germline, CDR1 is SGHVS, CDR2 FNYEAQ. This CDR3 comprises 15 residues. For the CDR3, the DNA is TGTGCCAGCAGCTTAGAGGGCAGCGGTTACAATGAGCAGCTCTTC. Protein product: CASSLEGSGYNEQLF.

V gene TRBV6-2 or TRBV6-3 combines with J gene TRBJ2-1; D is unclear. Germline CDR1 and CDR2: MNHEY and SVGEGT. The CDR3 consists of 11 residues. V lost 2 bases and J 8 bases, leaving 4 bases between the germline ends. CDR3 coding DNA: TGTGCCAGCAGTTACCGCTATGAGCAGTTCTTC. This gives the protein CASSYRYEQFF.

The CDR3: CASSLNFGLAGDTDTQYF. The CDR3 DNA is TGCGCCAGCAGCCTCAACTTCGGACTAGCGGGGGACACAGATACGCAGTATTTT. The chain joins TRBV4-1 to TRBJ2-3; 13 nucleotides agree with TRBD2. The V and J ends lost 4 bases and 2 bases, in that order; junction bases with no gene match: 9. Germline V gene sequence: CDR1 MGHRA, CDR2 YSYEKL. This CDR3 has 18 amino acids.

In this sample, this clonotype turned up a few times. The chain couples TRBV10-3 to TRBJ1-1, with D perhaps matching TRBD1 (5 bases). The CDR3 spans 14 residues. V lost 3 bases, J lost 6 bases, and 14 bases lay in between. CDR1 is ENHRY and CDR2 is SYGVKD in the germline V gene. CDR3 protein: CAISDPGQSAEAFF. DNA for the CDR3: TGTGCCATCAGTGATCCGGGGCAAAGTGCTGAAGCTTTCTTT.

This clonotype has more than one count but fewer than ten. The CDR3 nucleotides are TGTGCCAGCAGCTCCCCCTCGGACAGTAACGGGGAGCTGTTTTTT. Its translation is CASSSPSDSNGELFF. This chain uses TRBV7-6 with TRBJ2-2, with a possible D match to TRBD1 (6 bases). Trimming shortened V by 4 bases and J by 7 bases, and 16 bases separated the two germline ends. Germline values: CDR1 SGHVS, CDR2 FNYEAQ. CDR3 length: 15 residues.

The chain combines TRBV19 with TRBJ2-5; maybe TRBD2 (6 bases). Germline V gene sequence: CDR1 LNHDA, CDR2 SQIVND (reference sequence). V lost 4 bases to trimming and J lost 7 bases, with 16 bases between them. The CDR3 has 14 residues. The CDR3 loop reads CASSTSGVGGTQYF. The CDR3, as DNA: TGTGCCAGTAGTACCAGTGGAGTGGGGGGGACCCAGTACTTC.

The V gene is TRBV24-1, the J gene TRBJ1-5, with D tentatively TRBD1 (6 bases). Germline CDR1 and CDR2: KGHDR and SFDVKD. The CDR3 length is 14 residues. Trimming pared 6 bases from V and 4 bases from J, leaving 12 bases between. CDR3 sequence (DNA): TGTGCCACCAGTCTACAGGGTATGAATCAGCCCCAGCATTTT. Protein: CATSLQGMNQPQHF.

The chain is built from TRBV7-9 and TRBJ1-2; D remains ambiguous. The germline V and J ends were trimmed by 5 bases and 4 bases, with 14 bases remaining between them. Germline V gene sequence: CDR1 SEHNR, CDR2 FQNEAQ (reference sequence). There are 14 residues in the CDR3. The CDR3 sequence is CASSSRADFYGYTF. CDR3 bases: TGTGCCAGCAGCAGCCGGGCCGACTTCTATGGCTACACCTTC.

This clonotype was counted only a few times. The rearrangement links TRBV7-2 to TRBJ2-2; TRBD2 matches 7 bases. This CDR3 region has 16 residues. Germline V gene sequence: CDR1 SGHTA, CDR2 FQGNSA. The junction had 6 bases not matched to a gene; V was cut back by 5 bases and J by 0 bases. The CDR3 region is CASSMPGGTNTGELFF. In DNA form, the CDR3 reads TGTGCCAGCAGCATGCCGGGGGGTACGAACACCGGGGAGCTGTTTTTT.

J is TRBJ1-5 and V is TRBV19; D remains unclear. This CDR3 spans 15 amino acids. V gave up 5 bases and J gave up 0 bases, with 11 bases separating them. Germline assignment: CDR1 LNHDA and CDR2 SQIVND (reference sequence). CDR3 sequence reads: CASSWQVGSNQPQHF. The CDR3 DNA reads as TGTGCCAGTAGTTGGCAGGTCGGTAGCAATCAGCCCCAGCATTTT.